This T cell receptor (beta chain) was recovered during a study of T cell responses to AZD1222 COVID-19 vaccine. Study-wide results and limits: Most donors were white British and more were female, and clonal diversity was possibly underestimated.

This clone was detected once. Its target is unknown. In germline, CDR1 is MDHEN, CDR2 SYDVKM. The ends were cut back, 7 bases at V and 5 bases at J, with 23 bases in the middle. The CDR3 has 17 amino acids. Only in-frame clones appear in the TCRdb table, and some are missing; sequencing was by immunoSEQ multiplex PCR. In the table there are about 83,000 clones, over 75% of which are singletons. This receptor was identified in an adult in good health. V usage is TRBV28 and J usage is TRBJ1-4; the D gene is possibly TRBD1 (5 bases). Sequencing was performed on peripheral blood, taken on day 0 of MenACWY control vaccination. The CDR3 DNA reads TGTGCCAGCACCCTCAACCCATTTTCCGGGGGGAATGAAAAACTGTTTTTT. Its translation is CASTLNPFSGGNEKLFF.